The next 3 T cell receptor beta chains were all read from a single sample in a study of cytomegalovirus exposure and HLA in healthy donors. In the PCR, 60 Vbeta and 13 Jbeta primers were used. Assay used: immunoSEQ multiplex PCR; TCRdb lists only in-frame clones, some missing. The data show 210,000 or so clones, 75% to 80% seen once. Sequencing was done on a sample of PBMCs. These receptors all come from a young man in good health and CMV-seronegative.

This sequence joins TRBV5-1 and TRBJ2-3; 9 positions agree with TRBD1. The V and J ends lost 4 bases and 3 bases, in that order; junction bases with no gene match: 9. This CDR3 is built from 16 residues. Germline-derived CDR1 and CDR2 are SGHRS and YFSETQ. CDR3 DNA sequence: TGCGCCAGCAGCATCTTACAGGGGGCAGGGACAGATACGCAGTATTTT. Its translation is CASSILQGAGTDTQYF.

This clone is a singleton in its sample. This rearrangement joins TRBV7-6 to TRBJ2-1; a possible D gene is TRBD2 (6 bases). Germline V gene lookup returns CDR1 SGHVS and CDR2 FNYEAQ. This CDR3 is built from 16 residues. The V end was cut by 5 bases, the J end by 4 bases, with 18 bases between. This chain's CDR3 is CASSTMTSPPYNEQFF. CDR3 DNA: TGTGCCAGCAGCACCATGACTAGTCCTCCTTACAATGAGCAGTTCTTC.

V gene TRBV10-3 combines with J gene TRBJ1-3; a weak D match, TRBD1 (5 bases). The CDR3 is 16 amino acids. Trimming stripped 2 bases from V and 0 bases from J, with 11 bases between. Germline V gene data show CDR1 as ENHRY and CDR2 as SYGVKD. The CDR3 nucleotides are TGTGCCATCAGTGAGAGGGGATCCAACTCTGGAAACACCATATATTTT. Amino acid sequence: CAISERGSNSGNTIYF.